The entry below gives a single T cell receptor (beta chain) sequence along with its context. The data were obtained in a study of cytomegalovirus exposure and HLA in healthy donors. Study background: An analysis done earlier identified about 120 million unique TCR beta sequences from about 179 million T cells.

CDR1 SEHNR and CDR2 FQNEAQ come from the germline V gene (reference sequence). CDR3 length: 15 amino acids. Researchers ran the PCR with 60 Vbeta and 13 Jbeta primers. Under the authors' procedure: Roughly 11 million shared chains were among approximately 87 million unique TCR beta chains counted in a later analysis. Some clones are missing from TCRdb's copy, which holds only in-frame ones; the method was immunoSEQ multiplex PCR. V, J and clone size are those of that table, while D and trimming were read from the DNA. The profile shows a few hundred thousand clones, under 90% of them singletons. The V gene is TRBV7-9, the J gene TRBJ2-5, with 7 positions matching TRBD2. The assigned J gene may be wrong: the sequence end matches TRBJ2-7 better. The sample comprised PBMCs. The TCR sequence derives from a girl aged 2 to 10 in good health and CMV-seronegative. The CDR3 loop reads CASSLGPSGSYEQYF. The CDR3 DNA reads as TGTGCCAGCAGCTTAGGTCCTAGCGGCTCCTACGAGCAGTACTTC.